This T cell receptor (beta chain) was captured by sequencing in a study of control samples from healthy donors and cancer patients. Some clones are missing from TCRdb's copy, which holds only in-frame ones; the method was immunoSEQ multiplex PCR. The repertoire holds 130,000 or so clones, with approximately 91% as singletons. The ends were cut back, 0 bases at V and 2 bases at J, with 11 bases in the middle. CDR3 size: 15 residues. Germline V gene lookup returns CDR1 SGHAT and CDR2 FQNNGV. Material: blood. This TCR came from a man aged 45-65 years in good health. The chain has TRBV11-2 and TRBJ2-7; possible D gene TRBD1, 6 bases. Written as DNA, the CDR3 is TGTGCCAGCAGCTTAGATCCGGGACAAACCTACGAGCAGTACTTC. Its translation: CASSLDPGQTYEQYF.